This entry lists 5 T cell receptor beta chains sequenced from one sample in a study of regulatory T cells in long-lasting Graves disease (dated by TCRdb to the early 2020s). The library was built by means of multiplex PCR. Sequencing was performed on an Illumina HiSeq 4000. iRepertoire HTBI primers and Arm-PCR amplification of CDR3 regions were used to construct TCR beta libraries. TCRdb redid the processing of the public reads, applying fastp at Q25 and MiXCR, and retained in-frame beta chains. Each entry is one CDR3 protein sequence, shown with its most common DNA and genes. The sample has around 450,000 distinct CDR3 sequences on record, around a fifth of them singletons. About 6.6% of the sample rests with the top ten. The time point label for this specimen denotes: persistent/refractory GD, antithyroid drugs over 5 years with positive TRAb. For both TCR sequencing and RNA sequencing, RNA was extracted from PBMCs using TRIzol.

Sequenced material: peripheral blood mononuclear cells (PBMCs), taken when the disease was refractory, from a patient treated with antithyroid drugs. The receptors come from a female donor with Graves disease.

This clonotype was observed a single time. The CDR3 sequence is CASSQDVPGNTGLTF. CDR3 nucleotides: TGCGCCAGCAGCCAAGATGTCCCAGGGAACACCGGCCTGACTTTC. J is TRBJ2-6 and V is TRBV4-1; possible D gene TRBD1, 5 bases. The length of the CDR3 is 15 residues. Germline assignment: CDR1 MGHRA and CDR2 YSYEKL. The germline V and J ends were trimmed by 0 bases and 15 bases, with 18 bases remaining between them.

This clonotype was counted ten times or more. The chain carries TRBV28 and TRBJ2-3; weak D call: TRBD2 (6 bases). The DNA end lines up better with TRBJ2-5; the J call may be wrong. The CDR3 loop spans 13 amino acids. Germline CDR1 MDHEN, CDR2 SYDVKM. CDR3 in amino acids: CASSPGPRGTQYF. CDR3 bases: TGTGCCAGCAGTCCGGGACCGCGGGGGACCCAGTACTTC.

This clonotype was found many times. V usage is TRBV28 and J usage is TRBJ2-6; the D gene is possibly TRBD2 (6 bases). Trimming left V 6 bases short and J 3 bases short, with 18 bases between. There are 17 residues in the CDR3. Germline assignment: CDR1 MDHEN and CDR2 SYDVKM. CDR3 bases: TGTGCCAGCAGCCCGAGGACGGGAGTCGATGGGGCCAACGTCCTGACTTTC. Amino acids: CASSPRTGVDGANVLTF.

This clonotype has ten or more counts. This rearrangement joins TRBV28 to TRBJ2-7; maybe TRBD1 (5 bases). Trimming cost V 3 bases and J 0 bases, with 15 bases left between them. The CDR3 runs to 16 residues. Per germline, CDR1 MDHEN and CDR2 SYDVKM. In DNA, the CDR3 is TGTGCCAGCAGTTTCCGTATGGGGCCCGGCTCCTACGAGCAGTACTTC. Protein sequence: CASSFRMGPGSYEQYF.

The rearrangement links TRBV28 to TRBJ2-5; D gene ambiguous. Germline V lookup: CDR1 MDHEN, CDR2 SYDVKM. This CDR3 comprises 14 residues. V was shortened by 6 bases and J by 1 base, with 12 bases between the two germline ends. DNA for the CDR3: TGTGCCAGCAGGGTGGGGAACCTCCAAGAGACCCAGTACTTC. Translating it yields CASRVGNLQETQYF.